This paragraph covers one T cell receptor (beta chain) sequence. Antigen: not known. Method: immunoSEQ multiplex PCR; TCRdb's copy keeps in-frame clones and lacks some. Counted here are roughly 37,000 clones, 88% occurring once; the ten biggest clones make up around 1.8%. The V end lost 5 bases, the J end lost 3 bases, and 10 bases lay between the germline ends. From germline, CDR1 is GTSNPN and CDR2 SVGIG (reference sequence). The CDR3 sequence is 13 residues long. This entry is derived from a study of T cell clonotyping in hematopoietic cell transplantation. General study points: Few recipient clonotypes overlapped donors; over 95% were de novo at given depth.

The source of this sequence is a woman in her thirties or forties in good health. Some clones in this sample may be carry-over from other donors' samples. The specimen sequenced was peripheral blood mononuclear cells. This chain uses TRBV30 with TRBJ1-4; a possible D gene is TRBD1 (5 bases). Written as DNA, the CDR3 is TGTGCCTGGGGGGCACCCGCTAATGAAAAACTGTTTTTT. Translating gives CAWGAPANEKLFF.